This TCR beta chain was observed in a study of T cell repertoires in cytomegalovirus infection. About the research overall: Carrying CMV and the relevant HLA type showed in public TCR beta signatures.

V was shortened by 7 bases and J by 5 bases, with 20 bases between the two germline ends. CDR1 and CDR2 (germline): MNHNY, SVGAGI (reference sequence). There are 15 residues in the CDR3. TCRdb ran MiXCR on the reads and lists one entry per CDR3 protein. The sample lists approximately 630,000 distinct CDR3 sequences; 24% were seen once. Findings and caveats of the study: Dominating the ex vivo response were HLA-C-restricted CMV-specific TCR beta clonotypes. Cumulative public TCR beta family frequency identified CMV carriers with the relevant HLA.

This clonotype was detected a few times. Its antigen is currently unknown. The clonotype was recovered from a human donor in good health (CMV status not recorded). Some clones in this sample may be carry-over from other donors' samples. Sequencing input: CD8+ T cells from PBMCs. The chain carries TRBV6-6 and TRBJ2-5, with TRBD2 as a possible D gene (5 bases). The CDR3 region has the DNA TGTGCCAGCACCTTACGGAGGAGAACTAATGAGACCCAGTACTTC. Its translation: CASTLRRRTNETQYF.